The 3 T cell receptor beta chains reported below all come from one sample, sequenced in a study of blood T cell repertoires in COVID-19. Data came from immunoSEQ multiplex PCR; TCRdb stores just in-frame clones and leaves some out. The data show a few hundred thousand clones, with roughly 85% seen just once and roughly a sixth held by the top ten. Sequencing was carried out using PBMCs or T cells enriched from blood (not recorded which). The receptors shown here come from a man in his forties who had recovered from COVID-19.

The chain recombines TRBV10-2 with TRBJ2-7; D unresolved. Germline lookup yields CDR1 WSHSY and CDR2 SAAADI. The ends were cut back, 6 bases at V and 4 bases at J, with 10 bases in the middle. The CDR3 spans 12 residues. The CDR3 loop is CASSRSVYEQYF. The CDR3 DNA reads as TGCGCCAGCAGCCGGAGTGTGTACGAGCAGTACTTC.

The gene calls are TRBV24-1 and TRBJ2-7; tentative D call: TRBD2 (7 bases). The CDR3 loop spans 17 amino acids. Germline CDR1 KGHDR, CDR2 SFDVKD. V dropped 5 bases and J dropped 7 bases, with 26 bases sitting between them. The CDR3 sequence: CATSVGQLGGGLEEQYF. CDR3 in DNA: TGTGCCACCAGTGTTGGCCAGTTAGGGGGGGGTTTAGAAGAGCAGTACTTC.

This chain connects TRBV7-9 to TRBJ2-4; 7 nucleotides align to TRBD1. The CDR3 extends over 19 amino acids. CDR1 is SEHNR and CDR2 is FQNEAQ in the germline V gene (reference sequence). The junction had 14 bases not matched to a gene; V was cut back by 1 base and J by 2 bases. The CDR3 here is CASSLVSLQGTFSKNIQYF. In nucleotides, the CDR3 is TGTGCCAGCAGCTTAGTCTCCCTACAGGGGACGTTTTCCAAAAACATTCAGTACTTC.